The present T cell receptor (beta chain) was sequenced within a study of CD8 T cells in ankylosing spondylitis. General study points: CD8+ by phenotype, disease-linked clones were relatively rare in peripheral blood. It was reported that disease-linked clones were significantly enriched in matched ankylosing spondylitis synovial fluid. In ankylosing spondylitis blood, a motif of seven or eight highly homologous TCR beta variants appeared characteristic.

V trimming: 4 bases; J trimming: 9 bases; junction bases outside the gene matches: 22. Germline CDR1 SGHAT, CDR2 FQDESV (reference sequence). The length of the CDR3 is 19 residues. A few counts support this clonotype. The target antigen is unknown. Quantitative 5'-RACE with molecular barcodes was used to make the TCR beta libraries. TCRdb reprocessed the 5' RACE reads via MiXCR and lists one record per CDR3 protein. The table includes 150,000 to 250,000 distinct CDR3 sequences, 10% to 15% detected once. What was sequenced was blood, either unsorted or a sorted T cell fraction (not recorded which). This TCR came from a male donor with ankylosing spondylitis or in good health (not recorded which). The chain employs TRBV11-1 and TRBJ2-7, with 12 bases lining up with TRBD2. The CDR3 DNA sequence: TGTGCCAGCAGCTGGGGACAGCATGCACCTAGCGGGGGGGATACGGGGCAGTACTTC. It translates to CASSWGQHAPSGGDTGQYF.